The 21 T cell receptor beta chains presented below share a single source sample, sequenced in a study of blood T cells in healthy people across ages. Next came a second PCR, run for about 6 to 12 cycles, which used a sample-barcoded 5' primer along with a J-beta primer mix. One entry per CDR3 protein, called by TCRdb with MiXCR from the 5' RACE reads. This sample carries about 1 million distinct CDR3 sequences, 40% to 50% of them seen once, and the ten largest clones take 18%. Sequencing used blood. These receptor sequences come from a woman aged 60 to 75 in good health.

The V gene is TRBV14, the J gene TRBJ2-7; tentatively, D is TRBD2 (5 bases). CDR3 length: 14 amino acids. Germline V lookup: CDR1 SGHDN, CDR2 FVKESK. Trimming took 1 base from V and 1 from J, leaving 8 bases between them. CDR3 sequence: CASSQGGPSYEQYF. As DNA, the CDR3 is TGTGCCAGCAGCCAAGGCGGGCCTTCCTACGAGCAGTACTTC.

The table lists this clonotype with a few counts. V usage is TRBV6-2 or TRBV6-3 and J usage is TRBJ2-7, with TRBD2 identical over 12 bases. V shed 2 bases and J 3 bases; nucleotides not matched to a gene: 11. This CDR3 has 18 amino acids. CDR1 is MNHEY, CDR2 SVGEGT, per germline. CDR3 loop: CASSYPGTSGRTNYEQYF. The CDR3 coding sequence is TGTGCCAGCAGTTACCCCGGGACTAGCGGGCGGACCAACTACGAGCAGTACTTC.

This rearrangement joins TRBV11-3 to TRBJ2-1; 7 bases line up with TRBD2. The CDR3 is 16 amino acids. The V segment lost 5 bases and the J segment 13 bases; nucleotides outside the gene matches: 20. Per germline, CDR1 SGHNT and CDR2 YENEEA. In DNA, the CDR3 is TGTGCCAGCAGCCTCCCACGCCGATGCATGGCTAGCGGACAGTTCTTC. As protein: CASSLPRRCMASGQFF.

The rearrangement links TRBV20-1 to TRBJ2-7; D may be TRBD1 or TRBD2 (6 bases each). The CDR3 spans 12 residues. Germline values: CDR1 DFQATT, CDR2 SNEGSKA (reference sequence). V lost 7 bases, J lost 5 bases, and 15 bases lay in between. CDR3 residues: CSVPVGGDEQYF. In nucleotides, the CDR3 is TGCAGTGTTCCAGTGGGGGGCGACGAGCAGTACTTC.

This clonotype was recorded a few times. V usage is TRBV7-9 and J usage is TRBJ2-7, with a weak D call TRBD2 (5 bases). Judging by the DNA end, TRBJ2-4 fits better; the J call may be wrong. This CDR3 is built from 19 residues. The germline V gene has CDR1 SEHNR and CDR2 FQNEAQ (reference sequence). The CDR3 nucleotides are TGTGCCAGCAGCGTCGGGAACTCCGGGTCCTCAGGAAGGACTTACATTCAGTACTTC. Its translation is CASSVGNSGSSGRTYIQYF.

The sample holds a few counts of this clonotype. Written as DNA, the CDR3 is TGTGCCAGCAGTCTACAGGGGACTCAGCCCCAGCATTTT. This codes for CASSLQGTQPQHF. The V and J genes are TRBV6-5 and TRBJ1-5, with 7 nucleotides matching TRBD1. CDR1 and CDR2 (germline): MNHEY, SVGAGI. Trimming at V came to 5 bases and at J to 6 bases, leaving 4 bases not matched to a gene. The CDR3 runs 13 residues.

This clonotype was found a few times. The rearrangement joins TRBV6-6 to TRBJ2-3; D is unresolved. The V and J ends lost 2 bases and 3 bases respectively, with 6 bases between them. Germline CDR1 and CDR2: MNHNY and SVGAGI (reference sequence). CDR3 length: 13 amino acids. CDR3 sequence reads: CASSYGGTDTQYF. DNA for the CDR3: TGTGCCAGCAGTTACGGTGGGACAGATACGCAGTATTTT.

V is TRBV12-3 or TRBV12-4 and J is TRBJ1-1; TRBD1 is a possible D gene (5 bases). This CDR3 comprises 14 residues. V lost 6 bases and J lost 1, with 12 bases in between. The DNA for the CDR3 is TGTGCCAGCAGGGGACGGATGGGGAACACTGAAGCTTTCTTT. Translating gives CASRGRMGNTEAFF.

The chain links TRBV27 to TRBJ2-3; 14 nucleotides match TRBD2. CDR1 MNHEY and CDR2 SMNVEV come from the germline V gene (reference sequence). Trimming removed 2 bases from V and 0 bases from J; junction bases left unmatched: 7. This CDR3 region has 19 residues. CDR3 nucleotides: TGTGCCAGCAGTTTACTCGGACTAGCGGGAGGCCCTAGCACAGATACGCAGTATTTT. Translated: CASSLLGLAGGPSTDTQYF.

The chain links TRBV12-3 or TRBV12-4 to TRBJ2-1, with 8 bases matching TRBD2. Trimming cost V 7 bases and J 6 bases; bases outside gene matches: 8. The CDR3 length is 14 residues. The CDR3 DNA follows: TGTGCCAGCATTACGGGACTAGATTTCAATGAGCAGTTCTTC. It codes for CASITGLDFNEQFF.

The chain has TRBV29-1 and TRBJ2-1; tentatively, D is TRBD1 or TRBD2 (5 bases each). The germline V gene encodes CDR1 SQVTM and CDR2 ANQGSEA. The germline V and J ends were trimmed by 7 bases and 0 bases, with 13 bases remaining between them. The CDR3 sequence is 14 residues long. CDR3 nucleotides: TGCAGCGCTTGGGACGGAAGCTCCTACAATGAGCAGTTCTTC. It translates to CSAWDGSSYNEQFF.

Comments on this clonotype: Just one base apart from a much larger clone, this may be a read error. The chain links TRBV4-1 to TRBJ2-3; D unresolved. CDR1 is MGHRA, CDR2 YSYEKL, per germline. The CDR3 sequence is 12 residues long. CDR3 loop: CAGSPPGDTQYF. The CDR3, as DNA: TGCGCCGGCAGCCCCCCGGGAGATACGCAGTATTTT.

This chain uses TRBV29-1 with TRBJ2-7; possibly TRBD2 for D (5 bases). The V gene lost 3 bases and the J gene lost 4 bases, with 19 bases spanning the gap. CDR1 is SQVTM, CDR2 ANQGSEA, per germline. The CDR3 runs 15 residues. The CDR3 loop reads CSVEFPGSPNYEQYF. CDR3 nucleotides: TGCAGCGTTGAGTTCCCGGGGTCACCCAATTACGAGCAGTACTTC.

This clonotype was recorded a few times. The J gene is TRBJ2-1, the V gene TRBV5-1; 13 bases match TRBD2. Germline V gene data show CDR1 as SGHRS and CDR2 as YFSETQ. Germline trimming cut 4 bases from V and 3 bases from J; bases unmatched to any gene: 7. The CDR3 is made up of 17 amino acids. In DNA form, the CDR3 reads TGCGCCAGCAGCCCGGGTGGGACTAGCGGGATCTACAATGAGCAGTTCTTC. The encoded protein is CASSPGGTSGIYNEQFF.

This clonotype was seen repeatedly, ten times or more. The V call is TRBV28, the J call TRBJ2-2; perhaps TRBD2 as D (5 bases). The CDR3 is made up of 15 amino acids. Germline assignment: CDR1 MDHEN and CDR2 SYDVKM. Trimming stripped 6 bases from V and 5 bases from J, with 16 bases between. Here the CDR3 reads CASRPAVFTTGELFF. CDR3 coding DNA: TGTGCCAGCAGGCCAGCGGTTTTTACTACCGGGGAGCTGTTTTTT. Variable domain in full (rest from reference TRBV28 and TRBJ2-2): DVKVTQSSRYLVKRTGEKVFLECVQDMDHENMFWYRQDPGLGLRLIYFSYDVKMKEKGDIPEGYSVSREKKERFSLILESASTNQTSMYLCASRPAVFTTGELFFGEGSRLTVL.

The chain recombines TRBV29-1 with TRBJ2-7; 7 bases fit TRBD1. The CDR3 has 13 residues. J lost 3 bases, V lost 5 bases, and 7 bases had no gene match. CDR1 is SQVTM, CDR2 ANQGSEA, per germline. The CDR3: CSVPAGDSYEQYF. CDR3 in DNA: TGCAGCGTTCCCGCCGGGGACAGCTACGAGCAGTACTTC.

The chain joins TRBV19 to TRBJ1-1, with D possibly matching TRBD1 (5 bases). This CDR3 contains 15 residues. Trimming cost V 6 bases and J 1 base, with 15 bases left between them. Per germline, CDR1 LNHDA and CDR2 SQIVND (reference sequence). The CDR3 loop is CASRESDSRNTEAFF. The CDR3 DNA is TGTGCCAGTAGGGAGAGTGACAGCAGGAACACTGAAGCTTTCTTT.

The gene calls are TRBV16 and TRBJ2-6, with D perhaps TRBD1 (5 bases). CDR1 KGHSY and CDR2 FQNENV come from the germline V gene. V shed 1 base and J shed 0 bases, with 10 bases lying between them. The CDR3 runs 17 residues. Here the CDR3 reads CASSQFQGRSGANVLTF. CDR3 sequence (DNA): TGTGCCAGCAGCCAATTTCAGGGCCGCTCTGGGGCCAACGTCCTGACTTTC.

In its sample, this clonotype was seen a few times. J is TRBJ2-5 and V is TRBV9, with 7 bases aligning to TRBD2. Germline CDR1 reads SGDLS; CDR2 reads YYNGEE. With V trimmed by 0 bases and J by 5 bases, 7 bases remained unmatched. The CDR3 totals 15 residues. The DNA for the CDR3 is TGTGCCAGCAGCGTAGGCGGCGGGAGTGGCGAGACCCAGTACTTC. Translating it yields CASSVGGGSGETQYF.

This clonotype was seen at least ten times. The chain uses TRBV9 and TRBJ2-7, with no clear D. Germline V gives CDR1 SGDLS, CDR2 YYNGEE. CDR3 length equals 13 residues. V lost 3 bases, J lost 7 bases, and 14 bases lay in between. The CDR3 DNA reads TGTGCCAGCAGCGGCCCAGGCCTCTGGGAGCAGTACTTC. This gives the protein CASSGPGLWEQYF.

The chain carries TRBV6-1 and TRBJ1-4; unclear D gene. The ends were cut back, 4 bases at V and 7 bases at J, with 19 bases in the middle. Per the germline V gene, CDR1 is MNHNS and CDR2 is SASEGT. This CDR3 comprises 16 residues. CDR3 sequence reads: CASSGKVGRGGEKLFF. The CDR3 DNA reads as TGTGCCAGCAGTGGCAAGGTTGGGCGCGGAGGTGAAAAACTGTTTTTT.